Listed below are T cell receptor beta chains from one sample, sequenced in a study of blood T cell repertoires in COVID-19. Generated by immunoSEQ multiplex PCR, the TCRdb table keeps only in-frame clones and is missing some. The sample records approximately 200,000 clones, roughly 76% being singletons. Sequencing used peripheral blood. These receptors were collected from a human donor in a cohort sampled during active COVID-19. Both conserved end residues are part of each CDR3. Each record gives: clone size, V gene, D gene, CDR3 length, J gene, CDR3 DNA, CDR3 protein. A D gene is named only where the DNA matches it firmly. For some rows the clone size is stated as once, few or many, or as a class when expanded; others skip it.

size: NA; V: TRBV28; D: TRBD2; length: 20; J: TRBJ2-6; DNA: TGTGCCAGCAGTGCCGGACTAGCGGGAGGCACCCTCTCTGGGGCCAACGTCCTGACTTTC; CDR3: CASSAGLAGGTLSGANVLTF
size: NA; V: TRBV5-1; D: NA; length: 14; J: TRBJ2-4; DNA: TGCGCCAGCAGCTTGTGGGACAAAAAAAACATTCAGTACTTC; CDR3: CASSLWDKKNIQYF
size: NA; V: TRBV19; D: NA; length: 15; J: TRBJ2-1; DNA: TGTGCCAGTAGTATTGGCAGTAAGACCTACAATGAGCAGTTCTTC; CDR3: CASSIGSKTYNEQFF
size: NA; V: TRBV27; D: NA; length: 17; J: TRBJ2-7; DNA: TGTGCCAGCAGTCAATCGGTGTGGCAGGGGTCGTACTACGAGCAGTACTTC; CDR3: CASSQSVWQGSYYEQYF
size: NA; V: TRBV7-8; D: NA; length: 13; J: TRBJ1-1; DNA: TGTGCCAGCAGTCCAGATTTTCCCACTGAAGCTTTCTTT; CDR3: CASSPDFPTEAFF
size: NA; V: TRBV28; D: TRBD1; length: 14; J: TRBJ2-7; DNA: TGTGCCAGCAGTTCCTCGGGACAGCTCTACGAGCAGTACTTC; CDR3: CASSSSGQLYEQYF
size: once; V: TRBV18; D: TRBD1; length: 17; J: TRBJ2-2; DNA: TGTGCCAGCTCCCCGGCAGACAGGGGCTTGAACACCGGGGAGCTGTTTTTT; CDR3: CASSPADRGLNTGELFF
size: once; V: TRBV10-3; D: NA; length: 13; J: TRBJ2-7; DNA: TGTGCCATCAGTTTTCAGGGGATGCGCGAGCAGTACTTC; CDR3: CAISFQGMREQYF
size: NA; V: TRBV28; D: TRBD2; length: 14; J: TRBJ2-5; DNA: TGTGCCAGCAGTTCGACTAGCGGGAGAAAGACCCAGTACTTC; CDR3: CASSSTSGRKTQYF
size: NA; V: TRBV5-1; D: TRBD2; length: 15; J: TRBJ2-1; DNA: TGCGCCAGCAGTACGACTAGCGGGGTAGGTAATGAGCAGTTCTTC; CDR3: CASSTTSGVGNEQFF
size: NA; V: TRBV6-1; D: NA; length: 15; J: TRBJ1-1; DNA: TGTGCCAGCAGTGAACACGTTCGAGGGGGCACTGAAGCTTTCTTT; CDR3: CASSEHVRGGTEAFF
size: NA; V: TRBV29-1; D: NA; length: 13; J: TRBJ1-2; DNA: TGCAGCGTGGTTGTGGGGGGGATCTATGGCTACACCTTC; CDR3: CSVVVGGIYGYTF
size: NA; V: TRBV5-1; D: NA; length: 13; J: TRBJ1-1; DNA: TGCGCCAGCAGCCTGACAACGAACACTGAAGCTTTCTTT; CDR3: CASSLTTNTEAFF
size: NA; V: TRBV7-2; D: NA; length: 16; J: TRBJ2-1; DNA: TGTGCCAGCAGCTGGGGGGGGGCAGTGGGCTACAATGAGCAGTTCTTC; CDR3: CASSWGGAVGYNEQFF
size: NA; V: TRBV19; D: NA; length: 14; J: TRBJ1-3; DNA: TGTGCCAGTAGTGCCACAGGATCTGGAAACACCATATATTTT; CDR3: CASSATGSGNTIYF
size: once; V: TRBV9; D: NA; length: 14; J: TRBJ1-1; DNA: TGTGCCAGCAGCGTAGGACAGGCGAACACTGAAGCTTTCTTT; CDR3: CASSVGQANTEAFF
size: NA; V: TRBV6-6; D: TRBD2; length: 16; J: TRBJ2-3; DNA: TGTGCCAGCTTCCCGCTAGCGGGAGAGGGAACAGATACGCAGTATTTT; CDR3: CASFPLAGEGTDTQYF
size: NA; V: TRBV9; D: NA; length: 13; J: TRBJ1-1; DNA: TGTGCCAGCAGCGTAGGGGAAGGGAGCGAGGCTTTCTTT; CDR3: CASSVGEGSEAFF
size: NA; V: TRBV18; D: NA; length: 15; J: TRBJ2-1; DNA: TGTGCCAGCTCACCCCGCCCAAGAGATGGTGGTGAGCAGTTCTTC; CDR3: CASSPRPRDGGEQFF
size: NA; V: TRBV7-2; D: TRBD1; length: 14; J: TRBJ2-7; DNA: TGTGCCAGCAGCTTAGGGTCAGGGGGAGACGAGCAGTACTTC; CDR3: CASSLGSGGDEQYF
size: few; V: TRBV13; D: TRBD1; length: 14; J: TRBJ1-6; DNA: TGTGCCAGCAGCTTTACAGGGGATAATTCACCCCTCCACTTT; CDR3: CASSFTGDNSPLHF
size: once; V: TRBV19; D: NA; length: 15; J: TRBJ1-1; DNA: TGTGCCAGTAGTATAGGGGGCAGGGTGAACACTGAAGCTTTCTTT; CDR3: CASSIGGRVNTEAFF
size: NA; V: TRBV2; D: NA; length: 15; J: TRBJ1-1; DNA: TGTGCCAGCACCCGGGGAGGACACCCGAACACTGAAGCTTTCTTT; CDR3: CASTRGGHPNTEAFF
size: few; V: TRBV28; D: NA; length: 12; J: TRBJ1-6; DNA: TGTGCCAGCAGTCTAAATCCAGGGTACCTCCACTTT; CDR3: CASSLNPGYLHF
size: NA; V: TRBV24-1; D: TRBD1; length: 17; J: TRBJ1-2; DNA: TGTGCCACCAGTGATCCTCACCGGGACAGGGGAGTCGATGGCTACACCTTC; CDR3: CATSDPHRDRGVDGYTF
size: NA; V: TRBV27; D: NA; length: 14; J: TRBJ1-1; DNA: TGTGCCAGCATAGGGTTTCGGAGGAGGACTGAAGCTTTCTTT; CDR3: CASIGFRRRTEAFF
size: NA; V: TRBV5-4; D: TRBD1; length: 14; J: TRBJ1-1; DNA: TGTGCCAGCAGCTTGCGACAGGGTGACACTGAAGCTTTCTTT; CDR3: CASSLRQGDTEAFF
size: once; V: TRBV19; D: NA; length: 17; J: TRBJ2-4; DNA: TGTGCCAGTAGTTTAGGGGAGGACAAACTAGCCAAAAACATTCAGTACTTC; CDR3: CASSLGEDKLAKNIQYF
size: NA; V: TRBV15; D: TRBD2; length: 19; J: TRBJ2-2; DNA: TGTGCCACCAGCAGAGATAGGGGACTAGCGGGACTTGCCACCGGGGAGCTGTTTTTT; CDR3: CATSRDRGLAGLATGELFF
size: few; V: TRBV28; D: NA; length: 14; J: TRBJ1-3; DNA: TGTGCCAGCAGTTTGGCAGGGCCTGGAAACACCATATATTTT; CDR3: CASSLAGPGNTIYF
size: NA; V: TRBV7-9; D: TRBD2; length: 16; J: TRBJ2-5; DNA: TGTGCCAGCAGCTCGGGACTAGCGGGAGGCAGAGAGACCCAGTACTTC; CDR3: CASSSGLAGGRETQYF
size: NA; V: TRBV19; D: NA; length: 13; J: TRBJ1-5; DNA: TGTGCCAGTAGTATGGCGGTGAATCAGCCCCAGCATTTT; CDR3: CASSMAVNQPQHF
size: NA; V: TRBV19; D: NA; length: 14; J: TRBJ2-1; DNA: TGTGCCTCCCAGAGACTCGGTGCCTACAATGAGCAGTTCTTC; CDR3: CASQRLGAYNEQFF
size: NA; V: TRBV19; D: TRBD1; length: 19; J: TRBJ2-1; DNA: TGTGCCAGTAGTATTGGGACAGGGGCCAGACTAAGCTCCTACAATGAGCAGTTCTTC; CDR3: CASSIGTGARLSSYNEQFF
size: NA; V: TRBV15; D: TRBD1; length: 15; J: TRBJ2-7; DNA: TGTGCCACCAGCCCTGGGACAGGGGAGCCCTACGAGCAGTACTTC; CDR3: CATSPGTGEPYEQYF
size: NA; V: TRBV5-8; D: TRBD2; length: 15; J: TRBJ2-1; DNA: TGTGCCAGCAGCTTCAGCGGGGACTCCTACAATGAGCAGTTCTTC; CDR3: CASSFSGDSYNEQFF
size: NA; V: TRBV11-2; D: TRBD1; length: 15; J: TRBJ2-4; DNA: TGTGCCAGCACCTACGGACAGGCTCGGGCGAACATTCAGTACTTC; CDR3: CASTYGQARANIQYF
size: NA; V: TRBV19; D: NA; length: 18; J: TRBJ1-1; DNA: TGTGCCAGTAGTATTGGGGCAGGCCGCCCAGGAATGAACACTGAAGCTTTCTTT; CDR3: CASSIGAGRPGMNTEAFF
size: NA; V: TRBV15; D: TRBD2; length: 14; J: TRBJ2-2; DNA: TGTGCCACCAGGCGGGAGGGGAACACCGGGGAGCTGTTTTTT; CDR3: CATRREGNTGELFF
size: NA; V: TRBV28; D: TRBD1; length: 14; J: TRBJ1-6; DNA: TGTGCCAGCAGGGGAGGGACAGGGCGGTCACCCCTCCACTTT; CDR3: CASRGGTGRSPLHF
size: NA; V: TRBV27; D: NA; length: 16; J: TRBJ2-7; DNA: TGTGCCAGCAGCCGGCCGGGCCCGGCGGGCCCCTACGAGCAGTACTTC; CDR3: CASSRPGPAGPYEQYF
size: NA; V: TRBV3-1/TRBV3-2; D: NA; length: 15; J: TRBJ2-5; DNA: TGTGCCAGCAGCCCTGATCCGAGGCAGTTAGAGACCCAGTACTTC; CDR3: CASSPDPRQLETQYF
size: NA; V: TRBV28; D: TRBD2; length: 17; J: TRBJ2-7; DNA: TGTGCCAGCAGTTTATCAGTCGGAGCGGGAGCCTCCTACGAGCAGTACTTC; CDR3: CASSLSVGAGASYEQYF
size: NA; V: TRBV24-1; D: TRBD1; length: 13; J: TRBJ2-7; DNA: TGTGCCACCAGTGATTGGGCAGGGGGCCAGCAGTACTTC; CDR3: CATSDWAGGQQYF
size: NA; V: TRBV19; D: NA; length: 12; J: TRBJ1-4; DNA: TGTGCCAGTAGTACGACTATGCTAGATCTGTTTTTT; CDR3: CASSTTMLDLFF
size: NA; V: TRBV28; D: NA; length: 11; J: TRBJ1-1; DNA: TGTGCCAGCACCCAGAACACTGAAGCTTTCTTT; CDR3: CASTQNTEAFF
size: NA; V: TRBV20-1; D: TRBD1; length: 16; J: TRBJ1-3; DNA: TGCAGTGCTAGTCCTAGGGGACAGGGGGTCGGAAACACCATATATTTT; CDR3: CSASPRGQGVGNTIYF
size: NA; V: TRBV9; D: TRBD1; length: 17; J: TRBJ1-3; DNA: TGTGCCAGCAGCGTAGGAGGAGGGGGCGGAACTGGAAACACCATATATTTT; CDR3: CASSVGGGGGTGNTIYF
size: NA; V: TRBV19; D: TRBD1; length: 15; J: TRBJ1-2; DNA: TGTGCCAGTAGTATCCGCGGACAGGGGCTCTATGGCTACACCTTC; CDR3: CASSIRGQGLYGYTF
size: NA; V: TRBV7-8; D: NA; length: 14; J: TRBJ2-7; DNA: TGTGCCAGCAGCCTTCAGACTCACACGGACGAGCAGTACTTC; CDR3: CASSLQTHTDEQYF
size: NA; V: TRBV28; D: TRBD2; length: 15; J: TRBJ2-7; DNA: TGTGCCAGCAGTAGGGCGGGAGGGCCCATCTACGAGCAGTACTTC; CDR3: CASSRAGGPIYEQYF
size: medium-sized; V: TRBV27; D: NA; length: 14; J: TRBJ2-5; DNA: TGTGCCAGCAGTTTATCTTCAGGGTGGGAGACCCAGTACTTC; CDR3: CASSLSSGWETQYF
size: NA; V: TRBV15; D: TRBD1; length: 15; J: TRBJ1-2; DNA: TGTGCCACCAGCCCAGGGGGAGTCGGGGGCCTGGGCTACACCTTC; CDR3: CATSPGGVGGLGYTF
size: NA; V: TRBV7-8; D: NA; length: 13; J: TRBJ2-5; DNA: TGTGCCAGCAGCTTAGGTATAAAAGAGACCCAGTACTTC; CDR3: CASSLGIKETQYF